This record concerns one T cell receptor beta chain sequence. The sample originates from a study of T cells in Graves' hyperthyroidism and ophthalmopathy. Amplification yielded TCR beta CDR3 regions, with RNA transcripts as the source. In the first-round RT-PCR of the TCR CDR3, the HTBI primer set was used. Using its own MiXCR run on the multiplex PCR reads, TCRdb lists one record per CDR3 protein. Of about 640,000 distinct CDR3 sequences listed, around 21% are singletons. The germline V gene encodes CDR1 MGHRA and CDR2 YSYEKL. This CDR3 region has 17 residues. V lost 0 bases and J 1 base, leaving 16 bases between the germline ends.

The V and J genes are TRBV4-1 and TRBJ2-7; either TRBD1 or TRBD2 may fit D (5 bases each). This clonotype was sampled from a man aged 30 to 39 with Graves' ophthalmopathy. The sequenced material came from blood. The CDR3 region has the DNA TGCGCCAGCAGCCAAGAATACGGGACGAAAGGGTCCTACGAGCAGTACTTC. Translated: CASSQEYGTKGSYEQYF.